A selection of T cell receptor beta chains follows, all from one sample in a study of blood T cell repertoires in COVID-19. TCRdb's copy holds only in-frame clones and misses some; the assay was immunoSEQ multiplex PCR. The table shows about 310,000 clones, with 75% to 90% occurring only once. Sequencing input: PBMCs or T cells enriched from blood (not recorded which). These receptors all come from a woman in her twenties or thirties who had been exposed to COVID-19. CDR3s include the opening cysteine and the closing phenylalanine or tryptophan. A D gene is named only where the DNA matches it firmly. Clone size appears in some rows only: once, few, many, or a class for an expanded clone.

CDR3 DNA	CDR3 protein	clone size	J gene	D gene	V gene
TGTGCCAGCAGCCAAGGGCTAGGGGTGAGTGAGCAGTTCTTC	CASSQGLGVSEQFF	NA	TRBJ2-1	NA	TRBV7-3
TGTGCCACCCTGGGACTAGCGGGAGCGGCCCCATCCATATACAATGAGCAGTTCTTC	CATLGLAGAAPSIYNEQFF	NA	TRBJ2-1	TRBD2	TRBV28
TGTGCCAGCAGCTCCGGGACACAGTACGAGCAGTACTTC	CASSSGTQYEQYF	NA	TRBJ2-7	NA	TRBV11-2
TGTGCCAGCAGCTTAGGATCAGGGGAGGGCGAGCAGTACTTC	CASSLGSGEGEQYF	NA	TRBJ2-7	NA	TRBV7-3
TGCGCCAGCAGTGAGCTTTGGACAGAAACCTCAACGGGCGGGGAGCTGTTTTTT	CASSELWTETSTGGELFF	NA	TRBJ2-2	NA	TRBV10-1
TGTGCCAGCAGTTACAGGGGCAGCAATCAGCCCCAGCATTTT	CASSYRGSNQPQHF	few	TRBJ1-5	NA	TRBV6-5
TGTGCCAGTAGCGCACAGGGAGGCAATCAGCCCCAGCATTTT	CASSAQGGNQPQHF	NA	TRBJ1-5	NA	TRBV19
TGTGCCAGTGGAATCGTGAGGCGAGAAGCTTTCTTT	CASGIVRREAFF	NA	TRBJ1-1	NA	TRBV19
TGCGCCAGCAGCCAAGATAGAGGTTCTTATGGCTACACCTTC	CASSQDRGSYGYTF	NA	TRBJ1-2	NA	TRBV4-3
TGTGCCAGCTCACCAAAGCTACAGGGTGAAGATACGCAGTATTTT	CASSPKLQGEDTQYF	NA	TRBJ2-3	NA	TRBV18
TGCGCCAGCAGCTTGGAGGGGTCTTCTGGCTACACCTTC	CASSLEGSSGYTF	NA	TRBJ1-2	NA	TRBV5-1
TGCAGCGGCAAGGCTCGACCGGGACAGCGGACTGGCTACACCTTC	CSGKARPGQRTGYTF	few	TRBJ1-2	TRBD1	TRBV29-1
TGCGCCAGCAGCCCCGGGACTAGGAACACCGGGGAGCTGTTTTTT	CASSPGTRNTGELFF	NA	TRBJ2-2	TRBD2	TRBV5-1
TGCGCCAGCAGCCAAGATGGGCAGGCTCGTCTGCCCCAGCATTTT	CASSQDGQARLPQHF	NA	TRBJ1-5	NA	TRBV4-1
TGTGCCAGCAGCTCGTCCGGGGAGGAAAACTATGGCTACACCTTC	CASSSSGEENYGYTF	NA	TRBJ1-2	NA	TRBV7-2
TGTGCCAGCAGCGTAGGACTAGCGGGAGGGCCCGTCGATACGCAGTATTTT	CASSVGLAGGPVDTQYF	once	TRBJ2-3	TRBD2	TRBV9
TGTGCCAGCAGCTCCCCCCTGGGACTAAAACTCGAGCAGTACTTC	CASSSPLGLKLEQYF	NA	TRBJ2-7	TRBD2	TRBV7-2
TGCGCCAGCTCCCCCACCGCGGGGGGCTACAATGAGCAGTTCTTC	CASSPTAGGYNEQFF	NA	TRBJ2-1	TRBD2	TRBV10-1
TGTGCCAGCAGCCAATACAGGGGCGCCAATGGCTACACCTTC	CASSQYRGANGYTF	NA	TRBJ1-2	TRBD1	TRBV3-1/TRBV3-2
TGTGCCACCAGCAGAGCCCTGGGGACAGGACAATCGCGGCCCCAGCATTTT	CATSRALGTGQSRPQHF	NA	TRBJ1-5	TRBD1	TRBV15
TGTGCCAGCGGGACTGATTTTAGCAATCAGCCCCAGCATTTT	CASGTDFSNQPQHF	NA	TRBJ1-5	NA	TRBV27
TGTGCCAGCAGCTTGACACAGGGTGGTGAGCAGTACTTC	CASSLTQGGEQYF	few	TRBJ2-7	NA	TRBV28
TGTGCCACCAGGAAAGGGACAGGCACCTACAATGAGCAGTTCTTC	CATRKGTGTYNEQFF	NA	TRBJ2-1	TRBD1	TRBV15
TGCGCCAGCAGCCCTGGGGATACGGGAGCCTACGAGCAGTACTTC	CASSPGDTGAYEQYF	NA	TRBJ2-7	NA	TRBV5-1
TGTGCCAGCAGCTTATTAAACTATGGCTACACCTTC	CASSLLNYGYTF	NA	TRBJ1-2	NA	TRBV28
TGCGCCAGCAGCCAAGAAGGAACATTACAGGATAGCGGGAGGGGGCAGTACTTC	CASSQEGTLQDSGRGQYF	NA	TRBJ2-7	TRBD2	TRBV4-1
TGCGCCAGCAGCAACCGGGACAGGGGGATCTATGGCTACACCTTC	CASSNRDRGIYGYTF	NA	TRBJ1-2	TRBD1	TRBV5-1
TGTGCCAGCAACTATCAGCCCCAGCATTTT	CASNYQPQHF	NA	TRBJ1-5	NA	TRBV28
TGTGCCAGCATCTACCAGGAAATCACTGAAGCTTTCTTT	CASIYQEITEAFF	NA	TRBJ1-1	NA	TRBV2
TGTGCCAGCAGTGAATTTCACAGGGGGACCGGGGAGCTGTTTTTT	CASSEFHRGTGELFF	NA	TRBJ2-2	TRBD1	TRBV6-1
TGTGCCAGTACAACTCCGGGACAGAACTACGAGCAGTACTTC	CASTTPGQNYEQYF	NA	TRBJ2-7	TRBD1	TRBV6-5
TGTGCCTGGAGTGGAGGGTTGGTTGACTCTGGAAACACCATATATTTT	CAWSGGLVDSGNTIYF	NA	TRBJ1-3	NA	TRBV30
TGTGCCAGCAGTTGGACAGGGGGTGTAGCTAACTATGGCTACACCTTC	CASSWTGGVANYGYTF	NA	TRBJ1-2	TRBD1	TRBV7-6